The text below deals with one T cell receptor (beta chain). What it recognizes is unknown. This entry belongs to a study of PD-1 blockade in classical Hodgkin lymphoma. The data were produced by immunoSEQ multiplex PCR, yet TCRdb's version contains in-frame clones alone and is incomplete. The sample lists 16,000 or so clones, roughly 87% occurring once. Each and every patient relapsed after autologous stem cell transplantation, and patients got differing brentuximab vedotin exposure. Best responses included complete response and partial response; otherwise, the best response was progressive disease. The germline CDR1 and CDR2 sequences are MDHEN and SYDVKM. Germline trimming cut 5 bases from V and 5 bases from J; bases unmatched to any gene: 11. The CDR3 is 16 residues long. Regarding the study as a whole: Factors driving the repertoire differences, possibly disease activity or prior therapy, remain undefined. Patients excluded were those beginning nivolumab under 1 year after ASCT.

The clonotype was recovered from a human donor with classical Hodgkin lymphoma. Specimen: peripheral blood mononuclear cells (PBMCs), collected before the second cycle of nivolumab. The J gene is TRBJ2-3, the V gene TRBV28, with 9 nucleotides matching TRBD1. Written as DNA, the CDR3 is TGTGCCAGCAGTCCCTCTACAGGGGGCGCGGGAGATACGCAGTATTTT. Translated: CASSPSTGGAGDTQYF.